These 13 T cell receptor beta chains came from one sample sequenced in a study of regulatory T cells in long-lasting Graves disease. Time point here: newly diagnosed GD, antithyroid drugs for less than 3 months. PBMC-extracted RNA yielded the TCR library. Arm-PCR with iRepertoire HTBI primers amplified the CDR3 regions for these TCR beta libraries. Each CDR3 protein is one row after TCRdb ran MiXCR on the multiplex PCR reads. The table lists about 240,000 distinct CDR3 sequences, 20% to 25% of them singletons, with about 14% in the top ten. The specimen comprised peripheral blood mononuclear cells (PBMCs), sampled at new diagnosis, from a patient treated with antithyroid drugs. These receptors were obtained from a female donor with Graves disease.

This clonotype is medium-sized by share. The chain combines TRBV30 with TRBJ2-7, with 8 bases fitting TRBD1. The CDR3 has 11 residues. Germline values: CDR1 GTSNPN, CDR2 SVGIG (reference sequence). V was pared by 6 bases and J by 5 bases, with 3 bases of the junction left unmatched. This CDR3 is CACNRGDEQYF. The CDR3 DNA reads as TGTGCCTGTAACAGGGGGGACGAGCAGTACTTC.

The sample holds many counts of this clonotype. The rearrangement uses TRBV7-2 and TRBJ1-4; tentatively, D is TRBD1 (5 bases). CDR1 is SGHTA, CDR2 FQGNSA, per germline. V lost 3 bases to trimming and J lost 8 bases, with 16 bases between them. The CDR3 consists of 15 residues. The CDR3 loop reads CASSFGSGVGEKLFF. Here the CDR3 DNA reads TGTGCCAGCAGCTTTGGTTCGGGGGTAGGAGAAAAACTGTTTTTT.

This clonotype was detected only a few times. A much more abundant neighbour one base away suggests this may be a read error. CDR3 sequence (DNA): TGTGCCAGCAGCATAGGGAGAGTCTCTAACTATGGCTACACCTTC. Protein sequence: CASSIGRVSNYGYTF. The chain couples TRBV9 to TRBJ1-2; no definite D call. The germline CDR1 and CDR2 sequences are SGDLS and YYNGEE. With 4 bases removed from V and 0 bases from J, the gap between germline ends came to 13 bases. The CDR3 covers 15 residues.

This clonotype was counted ten times or more. V gene TRBV2 combines with J gene TRBJ2-6, with D uncertain. Trimming pared 1 base from V and 0 bases from J, leaving 7 bases between. The CDR3 runs 16 residues. Germline assignment: CDR1 SNHLY and CDR2 FYNNEI. CDR3 protein: CASSEEELSGANVLTF. The CDR3 nucleotides read TGTGCCAGCAGTGAAGAGGAACTCTCTGGGGCCAACGTCCTGACTTTC.

The chain combines TRBV20-1 with TRBJ2-3; 9 bases are a match to TRBD2. Germline V gene data show CDR1 as DFQATT and CDR2 as SNEGSKA (reference sequence). The CDR3 spans 14 residues. Germline trimming cut 1 base from V and 5 bases from J; bases unmatched to any gene: 4. In DNA, the CDR3 is TGCAGTGCTAGAGGCGGGGGGGCTAGAGATACGCAGTATTTT. Protein sequence: CSARGGGARDTQYF.

This clonotype showed up just a few times. The chain has TRBV12-3 or TRBV12-4 and TRBJ1-2; D ambiguous. The CDR3 extends over 14 amino acids. With 3 bases removed from V and 8 bases from J, the gap between germline ends came to 16 bases. The chain's CDR3 is CASSLIPSSGGYTF. For the CDR3, the DNA is TGTGCCAGCAGTTTGATCCCCTCAAGCGGGGGCTACACCTTC.

This clonotype was recorded a few times. The chain has TRBV9 and TRBJ1-1; a possible D gene is TRBD1 (6 bases). Germline loops: CDR1 SGDLS, CDR2 YYNGEE. There are 15 residues in the CDR3. Trimming shortened V by 0 bases and J by 5 bases, and 14 bases separated the two germline ends. Here the CDR3 DNA reads TGTGCCAGCAGCGTAGTTGGGGGCCGGGGAACTGAAGCTTTCTTT. Protein: CASSVVGGRGTEAFF.

This clonotype has a count of ten or more. The J gene is TRBJ2-7, the V gene TRBV20-1; 7 positions match TRBD2. Germline assignment: CDR1 DFQATT and CDR2 SNEGSKA (reference sequence). The CDR3 loop spans 16 amino acids. The ends lost 0 bases at V and 6 bases at J; junction bases unmatched: 14. The CDR3 sequence is CSAREYGGSRRSEQYF. The CDR3 nucleotides are TGCAGTGCTAGAGAATACGGCGGGAGTAGGAGGAGCGAGCAGTACTTC.

The count of this clonotype is one. A much more abundant neighbour one base away suggests this may be a read error. The chain carries TRBV14 and TRBJ2-2; TRBD1 matches at 7 bases. This CDR3 has 16 residues. The germline V gene encodes CDR1 SGHDN and CDR2 FVKESK. The CDR3 DNA reads TGTGCCAGCAGCCAAGGCGGCAGGGGGATATCCGGGGAGCTGTCTTTT. Translated: CASSQGGRGISGELSF.

The table lists this clonotype with many counts. In DNA, the CDR3 is TGTGCCAGCAGCTTAGTGCCAGGGGAGAATCAGCCCCAGCATTTT. Residues: CASSLVPGENQPQHF. The chain is built from TRBV7-2 and TRBJ1-5, with D perhaps TRBD1 (6 bases). V lost 1 base and J 4 bases, leaving 11 bases between the germline ends. Germline values: CDR1 SGHTA, CDR2 FQGNSA. CDR3 length: 15 amino acids.

This chain joins TRBV6-1 and TRBJ1-5; 9 nucleotides align to TRBD1. The V segment lost 2 bases and the J segment 2 bases; nucleotides outside the gene matches: 13. This CDR3 is built from 19 residues. From germline, CDR1 is MNHNS and CDR2 SASEGT. CDR3 amino acids: CASSERADRGFFGNQPQHF. CDR3 sequence (DNA): TGTGCCAGCAGTGAAAGGGCCGACAGGGGGTTTTTCGGCAATCAGCCCCAGCATTTT.

This chain connects TRBV19 to TRBJ2-1; TRBD2 might be the D (6 bases). CDR1 is LNHDA, CDR2 SQIVND, per germline (reference sequence). The CDR3 extends over 14 amino acids. Trimming removed 6 bases from V and 11 bases from J, with 20 bases in between. CDR3 coding DNA: TGTGCCAGTAGCCCTCGGGGGTTAGAGGCCCAGCAGTTCTTC. Protein sequence: CASSPRGLEAQQFF. The whole variable domain, filled in from reference TRBV19 and TRBJ2-1, reads DGGITQSPKYLFRKEGQNVTLSCEQNLNHDAMYWYRQDPGQGLRLIYYSQIVNDFQKGDIAEGYSVSREKKESFPLTVTSAQKNPTAFYLCASSPRGLEAQQFFGPGTRLTVL.

This clonotype showed up just a few times. The rearrangement joins TRBV18 to TRBJ2-3, with a possible D match to TRBD1 (5 bases). Per germline, CDR1 KGHSH and CDR2 LQKENI. The CDR3 runs 13 residues. Trimming removed 3 bases from V and 5 bases from J, with 9 bases in between. CDR3 bases: TGTGCCAGCTCACCGACAGCCGGAGATACGCAGTATTTT. This sequence encodes CASSPTAGDTQYF.